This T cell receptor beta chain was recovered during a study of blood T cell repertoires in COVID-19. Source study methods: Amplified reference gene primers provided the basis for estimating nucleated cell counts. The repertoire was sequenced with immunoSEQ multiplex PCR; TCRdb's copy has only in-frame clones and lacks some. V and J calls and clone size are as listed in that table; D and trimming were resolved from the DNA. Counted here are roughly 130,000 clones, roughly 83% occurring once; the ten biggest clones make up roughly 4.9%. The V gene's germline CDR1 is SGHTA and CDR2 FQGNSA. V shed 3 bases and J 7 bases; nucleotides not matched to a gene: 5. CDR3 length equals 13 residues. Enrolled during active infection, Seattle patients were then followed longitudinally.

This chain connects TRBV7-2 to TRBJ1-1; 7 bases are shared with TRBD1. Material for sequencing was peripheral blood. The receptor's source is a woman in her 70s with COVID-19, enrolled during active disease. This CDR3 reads CASSFGDRNEAFF. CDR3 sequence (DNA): TGTGCCAGCAGCTTTGGGGACAGAAATGAAGCTTTCTTT.